The 21 T cell receptor beta chains reported below all come from one sample, sequenced in a study of T-cell reconstitution after alpha-beta-depleted transplantation in children. It was with unique molecular identifiers that the TCRbeta library was prepared. TCRdb called the PCR reads again in MiXCR, with one record for every CDR3 protein. The repertoire holds over 300,000 distinct CDR3 sequences, 10% to 13% seen once, with more than 2% in the top ten. The material sequenced was PBMCs from the stem cell graft donor, taken from the stem cell graft. Receptor source: a human donor who donated a stem cell graft to a child with acute lymphoblastic leukemia.

This clonotype was seen a few times. CDR3 protein: CASSIQRSRQENTGELFF. The CDR3 coding sequence is TGTGCCAGTAGTATACAGAGGTCGCGCCAGGAGAACACCGGGGAGCTGTTTTTT. The genes are TRBV19 and TRBJ2-2; D is unclear. Trimming cost V 2 bases and J 1 base, with 17 bases left between them. The germline CDR1 and CDR2 sequences are LNHDA and SQIVND (reference sequence). The CDR3 covers 18 residues.

This clonotype was seen at least ten times. This chain uses TRBV20-1 with TRBJ1-2, with a weak D call TRBD1 (6 bases). The germline CDR1 and CDR2 sequences are DFQATT and SNEGSKA (reference sequence). V was cut by 6 bases and J by 0 bases, with 17 bases left in between. CDR3 length: 15 amino acids. CDR3: CSAIRTGPSNYGYTF. In nucleotides, the CDR3 is TGCAGTGCGATACGAACAGGGCCGTCTAACTATGGCTACACCTTC.

This clonotype was counted a few times. The rearrangement links TRBV28 to TRBJ2-7; a possible D gene is TRBD1 (6 bases). Germline CDR1 MDHEN, CDR2 SYDVKM. Trimming pared 6 bases from V and 4 bases from J, leaving 22 bases between. The CDR3 runs to 16 residues. As DNA, the CDR3 is TGTGCCAGCAGCCCGAGGGGGATGGGTGGGAAATACGAGCAGTACTTC. It yields the protein CASSPRGMGGKYEQYF.

This chain links TRBV30 with TRBJ1-1; D might be TRBD1 (5 bases). The germline V and J ends were trimmed by 5 bases and 0 bases, with 13 bases remaining between them. Germline CDR1 GTSNPN, CDR2 SVGIG (reference sequence). There are 14 residues in the CDR3. This CDR3 is CAWEGTGMNTEAFF. The CDR3 DNA follows: TGTGCCTGGGAGGGCACAGGCATGAACACTGAAGCTTTCTTT.

This clonotype turned up a few times. V usage is TRBV7-2 and J usage is TRBJ1-1; a possible D gene is TRBD1 (5 bases). The V end lost 4 bases, the J end lost 1 base, and 16 bases lay between the germline ends. This CDR3 has 16 residues. Germline V gene data show CDR1 as SGHTA and CDR2 as FQGNSA. The CDR3 sequence is CASSSVSGTGNTEAFF. The DNA for the CDR3 is TGTGCCAGCAGCTCCGTTTCCGGGACCGGGAACACTGAAGCTTTCTTT.

This clonotype was counted at least ten times. The J gene is TRBJ2-1, the V gene TRBV7-2, with TRBD2 matching over 8 bases. V trimming: 1 base; J trimming: 6 bases; junction bases outside the gene matches: 8. The CDR3 totals 16 residues. Germline assignment: CDR1 SGHTA and CDR2 FQGNSA. CDR3 nucleotides: TGTGCCAGCAGCTTAGGTTGGAGCGGGAGAGGCAATGAGCAGTTCTTC. It is translated as CASSLGWSGRGNEQFF.

The V call is TRBV10-3, the J call TRBJ1-4, with TRBD1 matching 7 bases. CDR1 is ENHRY and CDR2 is SYGVKD in the germline V gene. J gave up 8 bases and V 0 bases, and 6 bases lay outside the gene matches. This CDR3 has 15 residues. The CDR3 nucleotides read TGTGCCATCAGTGAGTCAGTGATACAGGGGGAAAAACTGTTTTTT. It specifies CAISESVIQGEKLFF.

The J gene is TRBJ2-1, the V gene TRBV7-9; D possibly corresponds to TRBD1 (6 bases). V was cut by 1 base and J by 4 bases, with 17 bases left in between. The CDR3 length is 17 residues. The germline V gene has CDR1 SEHNR and CDR2 FQNEAQ (reference sequence). CDR3 coding DNA: TGTGCCAGCAGCTTAGTCCCACAGGGTCCACTTTACAATGAGCAGTTCTTC. This sequence encodes CASSLVPQGPLYNEQFF.

This chain uses TRBV7-2 with TRBJ1-2; D gene uncertain. The V end lost 4 bases, the J end lost 7 bases, and 16 bases lay between the germline ends. This CDR3 spans 14 amino acids. The V gene's germline CDR1 is SGHTA and CDR2 FQGNSA. The CDR3 region is CASSSALGVGGYTF. As DNA, the CDR3 is TGTGCCAGCAGCTCCGCCCTCGGGGTGGGTGGCTACACCTTC.

The chain has TRBV7-6 and TRBJ2-7; TRBD2 is a possible D gene (6 bases). CDR1 SGHVS and CDR2 FNYEAQ come from the germline V gene. Between the trimmed V and J ends, which lost 5 bases and 3 bases, there was a span of 14 bases. This CDR3 is 14 amino acids long. The CDR3 reads CASSAGSSFYEQYF. CDR3 in DNA: TGTGCCAGCAGCGCCGGGAGTAGTTTCTACGAGCAGTACTTC.

This clonotype was counted a few times. V gene TRBV11-1 combines with J gene TRBJ2-7, with D uncertain. Trimming took 2 bases from V and 3 from J, leaving 11 bases between them. Per germline, CDR1 SGHAT and CDR2 FQDESV (reference sequence). The CDR3 length is 14 residues. The CDR3 here is CASSLNGPIYEQYF. The CDR3 region has the DNA TGTGCCAGCAGCTTAAATGGCCCGATCTACGAGCAGTACTTC.

The V call is TRBV28, the J call TRBJ2-5, with a tentative D call TRBD2 (6 bases). V was clipped by 3 bases and J by 7 bases, with 15 bases between them. CDR1 and CDR2 (germline): MDHEN, SYDVKM. This CDR3 is 14 amino acids long. This chain's CDR3 is CASSLGGGVGTQYF. CDR3 nucleotide sequence: TGTGCCAGCAGTTTGGGGGGTGGGGTGGGGACCCAGTACTTC.

In this sample, this clonotype turned up a few times. This chain joins TRBV20-1 and TRBJ2-5, with D possibly being TRBD2 (6 bases). V gave up 7 bases and J gave up 5 bases, with 14 bases separating them. The CDR3 length is 12 residues. The germline gives CDR1 DFQATT, CDR2 SNEGSKA (reference sequence). CDR3 bases: TGCAGTGGTACGGGAGCCCCGGAGACCCAGTACTTC. It translates to CSGTGAPETQYF.

J is TRBJ1-2 and V is TRBV6-5, with 7 bases lining up with TRBD1. Trimming cost V 0 bases and J 8 bases; bases outside gene matches: 12. This CDR3 is built from 16 residues. Germline values: CDR1 MNHEY, CDR2 SVGAGI. The CDR3 DNA follows: TGTGCCAGCAGTTACTCAAGGGGGCGCGAACTGGGGGGCTACACCTTC. Translated: CASSYSRGRELGGYTF.

This clonotype was seen many times. The rearrangement uses TRBV29-1 and TRBJ1-4, with TRBD1 matching over 7 bases. The CDR3 has 14 amino acids. The germline V gene has CDR1 SQVTM and CDR2 ANQGSEA. V was pared by 5 bases and J by 4 bases, with 7 bases of the junction left unmatched. CDR3 DNA: TGCAGCGTTTCAACAGGGGCCCGTAATGAAAAACTGTTTTTT. It codes for CSVSTGARNEKLFF.

This clonotype was detected ten times or more. The chain has TRBV9 and TRBJ2-1, with 7 bases identical to TRBD2. There are 16 residues in the CDR3. V gave up 7 bases and J gave up 4 bases; unmatched junction bases: 14. CDR1 and CDR2 from the germline V gene are SGDLS and YYNGEE. In DNA form, the CDR3 reads TGTGCCAGCGGTGGCTGGCTAGCGGCCTGTTACAATGAGCAGTTCTTC. It encodes CASGGWLAACYNEQFF.

This clonotype came up many times. J is TRBJ2-7 and V is TRBV25-1, with TRBD2 matching 12 bases. The CDR3 is 16 amino acids. Looked up from germline, CDR1 is MGHDK and CDR2 is SYGVNS. V lost 5 bases and J lost 4; bases outside the gene matches: 9. The CDR3 loop is CASSPRTSGTSYEQYF. The CDR3 DNA sequence: TGTGCCAGCAGTCCCCGGACTAGCGGGACGTCATACGAGCAGTACTTC.

The chain combines TRBV28 with TRBJ2-7, with D tentatively TRBD2 (6 bases). CDR1 and CDR2 from the germline V gene are MDHEN and SYDVKM. This CDR3 has 16 residues. V was cut by 3 bases and J by 5 bases, with 20 bases left in between. The chain's CDR3 is CASSLGWRVGKDEQYF. The CDR3, as DNA: TGTGCCAGCAGTTTGGGCTGGAGGGTGGGCAAGGACGAGCAGTACTTC.

This clonotype occurred a few times. This sequence joins TRBV20-1 and TRBJ2-7; TRBD1 matches 7 bases. The V and J ends lost 3 bases and 10 bases, in that order; junction bases with no gene match: 9. Germline values: CDR1 DFQATT, CDR2 SNEGSKA (reference sequence). The CDR3 loop spans 12 amino acids. The CDR3 reads CSARTYGDSQYF. CDR3 nucleotides: TGCAGTGCTAGGACTTACGGGGACAGTCAGTACTTC.

This chain connects TRBV6-5 to TRBJ2-2; 8 nucleotides line up with TRBD2. The length of the CDR3 is 14 residues. The trim removed 0 bases at V and 6 bases at J, leaving 0 bases unmatched. CDR1 MNHEY and CDR2 SVGAGI come from the germline V gene. Here the CDR3 DNA reads TGTGCCAGCAGTTACTCGCGGGAGGCCGGGGAGCTGTTTTTT. This gives the protein CASSYSREAGELFF.

The chain has TRBV7-2 and TRBJ1-5; no clear D. This CDR3 has 15 amino acids. The V gene's germline CDR1 is SGHTA and CDR2 FQGNSA. The V gene lost 0 bases and the J gene lost 1 base, with 7 bases spanning the gap. The CDR3 reads CASSLAVGSNQPQHF. In DNA, the CDR3 is TGTGCCAGCAGCTTAGCAGTGGGGAGCAATCAGCCCCAGCATTTT.